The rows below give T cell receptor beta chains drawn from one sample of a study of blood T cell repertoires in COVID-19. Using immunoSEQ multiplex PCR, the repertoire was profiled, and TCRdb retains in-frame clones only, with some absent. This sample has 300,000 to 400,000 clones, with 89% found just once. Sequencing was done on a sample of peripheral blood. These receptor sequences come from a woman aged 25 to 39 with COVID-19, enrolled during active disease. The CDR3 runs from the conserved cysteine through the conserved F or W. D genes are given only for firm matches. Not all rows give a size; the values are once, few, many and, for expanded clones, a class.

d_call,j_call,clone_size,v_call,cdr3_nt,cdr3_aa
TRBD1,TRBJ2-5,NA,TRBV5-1,TGCGCCAGCAGCCCGGGGACAGGGTTTGGAGAGACCCAGTACTTC,CASSPGTGFGETQYF
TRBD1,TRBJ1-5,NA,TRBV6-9,TGTGCCGCGGCGTGGGACAGGGGAAGGAGCAATCAGCCCCAGCATTTT,CAAAWDRGRSNQPQHF
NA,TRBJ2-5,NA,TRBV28,TGTGCCAGCAGTGACTCAGGGGCAGAGACCCAGTACTTC,CASSDSGAETQYF
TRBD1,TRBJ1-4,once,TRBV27,TGTGCCAGCAGTTCCGCAGGGGGCCGTGAAAAACTGTTTTTT,CASSSAGGREKLFF
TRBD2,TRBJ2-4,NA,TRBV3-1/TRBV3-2,TGTGCCAGCAGCCAGGGTCGGGGGGAGAAAAACATTCAGTACTTC,CASSQGRGEKNIQYF
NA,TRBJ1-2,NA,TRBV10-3,TGTGCCATCAGCGAGGACCCCGGACAAACTACTAACTATGGCTACACCTTC,CAISEDPGQTTNYGYTF
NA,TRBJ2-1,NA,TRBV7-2,TGTGCCAGCAGTTTTGGGCGGGACAATGAGCAGTTCTTC,CASSFGRDNEQFF
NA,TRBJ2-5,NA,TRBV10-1,TGCGCCAGCAGTCCACGGACAACAGGCATAGAGACCCAGTACTTC,CASSPRTTGIETQYF
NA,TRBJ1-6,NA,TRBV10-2,TGCGCCAGCAGTGAGGGGGACATCTCACCCCTCCACTTT,CASSEGDISPLHF
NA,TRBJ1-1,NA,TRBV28,TGTGCCAGCGTCGGGGTGCAAGCTTTCTTT,CASVGVQAFF
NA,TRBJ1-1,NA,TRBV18,TGTGCCAGCTCCCCTGACAGGCCGCCTAACACTGAAGCTTTCTTT,CASSPDRPPNTEAFF
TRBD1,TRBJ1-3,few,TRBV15,TGTGCCACCAGCGTCAGTCAGGGGGCACGGAACACCATATATTTT,CATSVSQGARNTIYF
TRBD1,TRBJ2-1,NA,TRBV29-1,TGCAGCGTGGTGGGCAGGGGGTATGAGCAGTTCTTC,CSVVGRGYEQFF
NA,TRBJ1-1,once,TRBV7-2,TGTGCCAGCAGTCTAGACAGGTCGCACACTGAAGCTTTCTTT,CASSLDRSHTEAFF
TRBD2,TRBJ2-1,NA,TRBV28,TGTGCCAGCAGTTTACCTAGCGGGAGTAAAGGTGAGCAGTTCTTC,CASSLPSGSKGEQFF